This entry is about one T cell receptor beta chain. The antigen is undetermined. The TCR beta cDNA libraries contained unique molecular identifiers. From the PCR reads, TCRdb called clonotypes with MiXCR, one entry per CDR3 protein. The table shows roughly 800,000 distinct CDR3 sequences, with 35% to 55% occurring only once. This CDR3 is 15 amino acids long. V dropped 5 bases and J dropped 1 base, with 15 bases sitting between them. This record belongs to a study of post-analysis software for immune sequencing data. On the study more broadly: The disease courses spanned relapsing-remitting, secondary progressive and progressive-relapsing forms of multiple sclerosis.

Study-wide results and limits: Versus controls, multiple sclerosis patients showed significantly lower diversity (normalized Chao1). Included in a set of roughly five TRBV segments more frequent in patients than controls were TRBV5-6, TRBV5-1 and TRBV20-1. Same-batch preparations were strongly co-clustered by F measure.

The chain is built from TRBV12-3 or TRBV12-4 and TRBJ2-7; no reliable D call. The sequenced sample consisted of blood. This TCR derives from a girl aged 5-17 years with multiple sclerosis. DNA of the CDR3: TGTGCCAGCAGTCCCAGTACAGAGAAATCCTACGAGCAGTACTTC. Translation gives CASSPSTEKSYEQYF.